Below, 11 T cell receptor beta chains from the same sample are listed, as sequenced in a study of T cell responses to AZD1222 COVID-19 vaccine. Produced via immunoSEQ multiplex PCR; TCRdb's table is partial and in-frame only. The sample has 130,000 or so clones, roughly 92% seen once. This specimen consisted of peripheral blood, obtained on day 0 of AZD1222 vaccination. These receptors were taken from an adult in good health.

The chain has TRBV5-5 and TRBJ2-7; D possibly corresponds to TRBD1 (6 bases). Per germline, CDR1 SGHKS and CDR2 YYEKEE (reference sequence). The CDR3 contains 13 residues. Trimming left V 0 bases short and J 5 bases short, with 9 bases between. CDR3 nucleotide sequence: TGTGCCAGCAGCTTGGGCGCAGGGGACGAGCAGTACTTC. It encodes CASSLGAGDEQYF.

This clone was seen a single time. CDR3 DNA sequence: TGTGCCAGCAGTTACTCGTGGCAGGTGGATGGCTACACCTTC. Its protein product is CASSYSWQVDGYTF. The rearrangement links TRBV6-2 or TRBV6-3 to TRBJ1-2; D is ambiguous. CDR3 length: 14 residues. Germline CDR1 MNHEY, CDR2 SVGEGT. V was pared by 0 bases and J by 6 bases, with 11 bases between.

The chain has TRBV6-5 and TRBJ2-7, with D possibly being TRBD2 (7 bases). The CDR3 totals 15 residues. The V gene lost 6 bases and the J gene lost 0 bases, with 15 bases spanning the gap. CDR1 MNHEY and CDR2 SVGAGI come from the germline V gene. For the CDR3, the DNA is TGTGCCAGCAGCTGGGGGGGGACAAACTCCTACGAGCAGTACTTC. This translates into CASSWGGTNSYEQYF.

The V and J genes are TRBV7-3 and TRBJ1-3; D is unclear. With 5 bases removed from V and 1 base from J, the gap between germline ends came to 9 bases. Germline lookup yields CDR1 SGHTA and CDR2 FQGTGA. The CDR3 has 14 residues. This chain's CDR3 is CASSPNGSGNTIYF. The CDR3 DNA follows: TGTGCCAGCAGCCCCAACGGGTCTGGAAACACCATATATTTT.

The CDR3 loop is CASSLQGADNQPQHF. CDR3 DNA: TGTGCCAGCAGTCTCCAGGGGGCAGACAATCAGCCCCAGCATTTT. The genes are TRBV28 and TRBJ1-5, with TRBD1 identical over 8 bases. Trimming took 5 bases from V and 3 from J; bases not matched to a gene: 6. Germline V gene data show CDR1 as MDHEN and CDR2 as SYDVKM. The CDR3 covers 15 residues.

V usage is TRBV19 and J usage is TRBJ1-5, with 9 bases fitting TRBD1. Per the germline V gene, CDR1 is LNHDA and CDR2 is SQIVND (reference sequence). The CDR3 spans 13 residues. V was pared by 7 bases and J by 6 bases, with 4 bases of the junction left unmatched. The CDR3 sequence is CASKGTGSQPQHF. The CDR3 DNA follows: TGTGCCAGTAAAGGGACAGGGAGTCAGCCCCAGCATTTT.

V gene TRBV4-2 combines with J gene TRBJ1-5; 7 bases line up with TRBD1. This CDR3 region has 16 residues. V shed 0 bases, J shed 7 bases, and the junction held 9 bases outside the gene matches. CDR1 LGHNA and CDR2 YNFKEQ come from the germline V gene. In DNA form, the CDR3 reads TGTGCCAGCAGCCAAGATCCGGGACAGACGGGACAGCCCCAGCATTTT. The encoded protein is CASSQDPGQTGQPQHF.

The rearrangement links TRBV7-9 to TRBJ2-1, with D maybe TRBD2 (7 bases). CDR1 SEHNR and CDR2 FQNEAQ come from the germline V gene (reference sequence). The V gene lost 7 bases and the J gene lost 5 bases, with 18 bases spanning the gap. The CDR3 is made up of 15 amino acids. DNA of the CDR3: TGTGCCAGCACGAAGGGGGGGGCCTTCGACAATGAGCAGTTCTTC. Residues: CASTKGGAFDNEQFF.

This chain joins TRBV5-1 and TRBJ2-1; 9 bases map to TRBD1. With V trimmed by 4 bases and J by 8 bases, 13 bases remained unmatched. The CDR3 consists of 16 residues. Germline V CDR1 and CDR2: SGHRS, YFSETQ. CDR3 residues: CASSVNPGTGLDEQFF. The CDR3 coding sequence is TGCGCCAGCAGCGTAAACCCCGGGACAGGGTTAGATGAGCAGTTCTTC.

To note about this clone: Within the sample, other DNA sequences also encode this same CDR3. V is TRBV19 and J is TRBJ1-2, with D perhaps matching TRBD1 (5 bases). The CDR3 is 13 residues long. Germline V CDR1 and CDR2: LNHDA, SQIVND (reference sequence). The V and J ends lost 1 base and 4 bases respectively, with 7 bases between them. This chain's CDR3 is CASSIGGTYGYTF. DNA of the CDR3: TGTGCCAGTAGTATAGGCGGGACCTATGGCTACACCTTC. Complete variable domain (other parts from reference TRBV19 and TRBJ1-2): DGGITQSPKYLFRKEGQNVTLSCEQNLNHDAMYWYRQDPGQGLRLIYYSQIVNDFQKGDIAEGYSVSREKKESFPLTVTSAQKNPTAFYLCASSIGGTYGYTFGSGTRLTVV.

This clone was counted a single time. The gene calls are TRBV30 and TRBJ1-1; D not certain. From germline, CDR1 is GTSNPN and CDR2 SVGIG (reference sequence). The CDR3 totals 14 residues. The ends were cut back, 5 bases at V and 3 bases at J, with 16 bases in the middle. The DNA for the CDR3 is TGTGCCTGGCCGACCACGGGCGGGGACACTGAAGCTTTCTTT. Its protein product is CAWPTTGGDTEAFF.